This T cell receptor beta chain was obtained from a study of early T cells in non-severe SARS-CoV-2 infection. Overall study context: Alpha and beta chains were unpaired, from unsorted whole-blood bulk RNA.

cDNA molecules, individually, were tagged with unique molecular identifiers. One entry per CDR3 protein, called by TCRdb with MiXCR from the 5' RACE reads. The sample has tens of thousands of distinct CDR3 sequences, around 10% seen once; the top ten hold 2.9%. This clonotype has more than one count but fewer than ten. This CDR3 is built from 13 residues. Germline CDR1 and CDR2: SGHNT and YYREEE (reference sequence). Trimming at V came to 10 bases and at J to 1 base, leaving 8 bases not matched to a gene. This sequence was found in an adult who was a healthcare worker with PCR-confirmed SARS-CoV-2 infection or an uninfected control (not recorded which). The starting material was whole blood, obtained at baseline. This chain uses TRBV5-4 with TRBJ2-7, with 7 bases aligning to TRBD1. The CDR3 bases are TGTGCCTCTGTCGACAGGGTGTCCTACGAGCAGTACTTC. Translation gives CASVDRVSYEQYF.